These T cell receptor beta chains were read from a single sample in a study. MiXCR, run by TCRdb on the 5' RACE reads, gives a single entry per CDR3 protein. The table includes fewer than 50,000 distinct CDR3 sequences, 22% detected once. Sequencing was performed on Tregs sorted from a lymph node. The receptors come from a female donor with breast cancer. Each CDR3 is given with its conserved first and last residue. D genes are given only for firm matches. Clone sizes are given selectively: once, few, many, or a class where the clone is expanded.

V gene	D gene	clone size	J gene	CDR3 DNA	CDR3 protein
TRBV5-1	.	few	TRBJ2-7	TGCGCCAGCAGCTTGGGGTCCCAGGCCTACGAGCAGTACTTC	CASSLGSQAYEQYF
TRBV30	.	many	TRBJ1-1	TGTGCCTGGAGTTCTCGGGATAAAGACACTGAAGCTTTCTTT	CAWSSRDKDTEAFF
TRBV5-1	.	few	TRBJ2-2	TGCGCCAGCAGCCTGATGGGACCGTACACCGGGGAGCTGTTTTTT	CASSLMGPYTGELFF
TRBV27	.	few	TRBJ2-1	TGTGCCAGCAGTTTATTGGCTCGGAGCTCCTACAATGAGCAGTTCTTC	CASSLLARSSYNEQFF
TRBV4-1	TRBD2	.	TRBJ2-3	TGCGCCAGCGGCCAAGGGGGGACTAGCGGCATAGATACGCAGTATTTT	CASGQGGTSGIDTQYF
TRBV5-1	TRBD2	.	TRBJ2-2	TGCGCCAGCACCTCCACCACCGGGAGGGGACTAGCGGCAACCGGGGAGCTGTTTTTT	CASTSTTGRGLAATGELFF
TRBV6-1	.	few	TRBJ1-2	TGTGCCAGCAGTGAAAGTCAGAACAACTATGGCTACACCTTC	CASSESQNNYGYTF
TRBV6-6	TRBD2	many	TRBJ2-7	TGTGCCAGCAAAGGCGGGAGCGGCGCCGAGCAGTACTTC	CASKGGSGAEQYF
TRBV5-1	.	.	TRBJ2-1	TGCGCCAGCAGCTCCCCTACGGCCGGTGAGCAGTTCTTC	CASSSPTAGEQFF
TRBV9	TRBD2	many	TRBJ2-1	TGTGCCAGCAGGGGACTAGGAAACTACAATGAGCAGTTCTTC	CASRGLGNYNEQFF
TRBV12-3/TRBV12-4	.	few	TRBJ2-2	TGTGCCAGCACCATGAGGCTAGGGGGGACCGGGGAGCTGTTTTTT	CASTMRLGGTGELFF
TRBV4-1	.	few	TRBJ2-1	TGCGCCAGCAGCCAATTGTCTCGGGAGCCTTACAATGAGCAGTTCTTC	CASSQLSREPYNEQFF
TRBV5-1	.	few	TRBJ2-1	TGCGCCAGCGGGACGGACAATTACAATGAGCAGTTCTTC	CASGTDNYNEQFF
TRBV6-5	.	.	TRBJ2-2	TGTGCCAGCATGACAGATGTAAACACCGGGGAGCTGTTTTTT	CASMTDVNTGELFF
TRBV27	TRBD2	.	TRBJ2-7	TGTGCCAGCAGTCCCGGGACTAGCGGTTACTCCTACGAGCAGTACTTC	CASSPGTSGYSYEQYF